The 3 T cell receptor beta chains listed next were all sequenced from one sample in a study of glioma-infiltrating T cells. Using RNA template, CDR3s of TCR alpha and beta were amplified with iRepertoire arm-PCR. TCRdb ran MiXCR on the multiplex PCR reads and lists one entry per CDR3 protein. Here the sample spans over 90,000 distinct CDR3 sequences, around 28% being singletons. Material: glioma tissue, nonneoplastic brain tissue, or PBMCs (not recorded which). The origin of the receptors is a human donor with low-grade glioma or glioblastoma, undergoing nonglioma brain surgery, or in good health (not recorded which).

This clonotype was seen many times. The chain has TRBV7-2 and TRBJ1-1; D is possibly TRBD1 (5 bases). Per germline, CDR1 SGHTA and CDR2 FQGNSA. The CDR3 is made up of 15 amino acids. The V and J ends lost 5 bases and 0 bases respectively, with 13 bases between them. In DNA form, the CDR3 reads TGTGCCAGCAGCCCCTGGACACGAATGAACACTGAAGCTTTCTTT. It codes for CASSPWTRMNTEAFF.

This clonotype was detected many times. This chain connects TRBV14 to TRBJ2-1, with D unclear. From germline, CDR1 is SGHDN and CDR2 FVKESK. The CDR3 is 14 residues long. Trimming pared 0 bases from V and 5 bases from J, leaving 8 bases between. The CDR3 spells CASSQDPVNNEQFF. CDR3 sequence (DNA): TGTGCCAGCAGCCAAGATCCAGTGAACAATGAGCAGTTCTTC. The full variable domain, rest sourced from reference TRBV14 and TRBJ2-1, is EAGVTQFPSHSVIEKGQTVTLRCDPISGHDNLYWYRRVMGKEIKFLLHFVKESKQDESGMPNNRFLAERTGGTYSTLKVQPAELEDSGVYFCASSQDPVNNEQFFGPGTRLTVL.

This clonotype was detected many times. The chain couples TRBV2 to TRBJ1-6; no reliable D call. V was trimmed by 6 bases and J by 2 bases, leaving 8 bases between them. CDR3 length: 14 amino acids. Germline CDR1 SNHLY, CDR2 FYNNEI. CDR3 DNA sequence: TGTGCCAGCAGGGACGGAACCTATAATTCACCCCTCCACTTT. Its protein product is CASRDGTYNSPLHF.